This record looks at one T cell receptor (beta chain) sequence and its context. The RNA, 0.5 to 1 ug, was put through reverse transcription using random hexamers. TCRdb redid the calling of the immunoSEQ multiplex PCR reads with MiXCR, one entry per CDR3 protein. The sample yields about 130,000 distinct CDR3 sequences, roughly 94% seen once. This CDR3 is built from 14 residues. The junction had 5 bases not matched to a gene; V was cut back by 4 bases and J by 4 bases. CDR1 MNHEY and CDR2 SMNVEV come from the germline V gene (reference sequence). This entry belongs to a study of CD8 T cells in Susac syndrome. Study-level information: Patients with Susac syndrome were therapy-naive, on corticosteroids, or on intravenous immunoglobulin alone at blood draw.

The chain couples TRBV27 to TRBJ1-1; 8 positions agree with TRBD1. The sequenced sample was CD8+ T cells from PBMCs. The clonotype comes from a human donor with Susac syndrome. CDR3 DNA sequence: TGTGCCAGCAGTTCGGACAGGGTGGGCACTGAAGCTTTCTTT. Translated, it gives CASSSDRVGTEAFF.